This T cell receptor beta chain appears in the sequencing data of a study of blood T cells in healthy people across ages. Study at large: Through template switching, about one barcoded beta molecule was captured per two T cells, as measured in model experiments.

Then a second PCR, running roughly 6 to 11 cycles, was carried out with a sample-barcoded 5' primer and a J-beta primer mix. Each of the samples gave a minimum of 2.5 million paired-end reads that contained CDR3. A single record per CDR3 protein comes from TCRdb applying MiXCR to the 5' RACE reads. There are about 680,000 distinct CDR3 sequences in the sample; 45% to 50% occur only once, and about a third lies in the top ten. Study-wide findings and caveats: TCR beta diversity, measured per million T cells, fell in a roughly linear way with age.

V gave up 0 bases and J gave up 0 bases, with 14 bases separating them. From germline, CDR1 is DFQATT and CDR2 SNEGSKA (reference sequence). The CDR3 loop spans 16 amino acids. A note on this clonotype: The antigen remains undetermined.

Each sample yielded at least 5 micrograms of PBMC total RNA. The clonotype was recovered from an older woman in good health. Sample: blood. The chain is built from TRBV20-1 and TRBJ1-2; D is perhaps TRBD1 (6 bases). The CDR3 DNA follows: TGCAGTGCTAGAGATAACAGGGCCACAGCTAACTATGGCTACACCTTC. It yields the protein CSARDNRATANYGYTF.